The rows below give T cell receptor beta chains drawn from one sample of a study of T cell responses to AZD1222 COVID-19 vaccine. Clones were sequenced by immunoSEQ multiplex PCR, and TCRdb holds only the in-frame ones, with some missing. The table has 40,000 to 60,000 clones, about 86% seen once. Here the sequenced sample was peripheral blood, taken 28 days after the second AZD1222 dose. The receptor source for this set is an adult who received the AZD1222 COVID-19 vaccine. Both conserved end residues are part of each CDR3. The order of the fields is V gene, D gene, clone size, J gene, CDR3 DNA, CDR3 protein. D genes are given only for firm matches. Rows may omit the clone size; those that give it use once, few, many or a size class.

V: TRBV14
D: TRBD1
size: .
J: TRBJ2-7
DNA: TGTGCCAGCAGCCGACTAGACAGGGGGACCTCCTACGAGCAGTACTTC
CDR3: CASSRLDRGTSYEQYF

V: TRBV28
D: .
size: .
J: TRBJ1-2
DNA: TGTGCCAGCGGATTTGGAGCGGGCTACACCTTC
CDR3: CASGFGAGYTF

V: TRBV29-1
D: .
size: .
J: TRBJ2-1
DNA: TGCAGCGTCCCCAAGACCGGGACGCCATACAATGAGCAGTTCTTC
CDR3: CSVPKTGTPYNEQFF

V: TRBV5-4
D: .
size: .
J: TRBJ2-7
DNA: TGTGCCAGCAGCCTCCGGGCAGGGGTCTCCTACGAGCAGTACTTC
CDR3: CASSLRAGVSYEQYF

V: TRBV4-2
D: TRBD2
size: .
J: TRBJ2-7
DNA: TGTGCCAGCAGATCCGCGGGAGGCACCAGCTCCTACGAGCAGTACTTC
CDR3: CASRSAGGTSSYEQYF

V: TRBV28
D: .
size: .
J: TRBJ2-4
DNA: TGTGCCAGCCTCTCGGGAGTTGGGGGCATTCAGTACTTC
CDR3: CASLSGVGGIQYF

V: TRBV25-1
D: .
size: .
J: TRBJ2-7
DNA: TGTGCCAGCAGTGATCCGTTCGGCTACGAGCAGTACTTC
CDR3: CASSDPFGYEQYF

V: TRBV6-1
D: .
size: .
J: TRBJ1-6
DNA: TGTGCCAGCAGTGAACCACGGACTCCTCATAATTCACCCCTCCACTTT
CDR3: CASSEPRTPHNSPLHF

V: TRBV11-2
D: TRBD2
size: .
J: TRBJ2-7
DNA: TGTGCCAGCAGCTCACGGACTAGCGGGATTTTCTACGAGCAGTACTTC
CDR3: CASSSRTSGIFYEQYF

V: TRBV19
D: .
size: .
J: TRBJ1-4
DNA: TGTGCCAGTACTACGCTGGAAAATGAAAAACTGTTTTTT
CDR3: CASTTLENEKLFF

V: TRBV27
D: .
size: .
J: TRBJ2-7
DNA: TGTGCCAGCAGTCCCAGAGGAATATCGTCGGGCGAGCAGTACTTC
CDR3: CASSPRGISSGEQYF

V: TRBV7-8
D: TRBD2
size: .
J: TRBJ2-2
DNA: TGTGCCAGCAGCTTAGAGGGTCTAGCGGGTGCCGGGGAGCTGTTTTTT
CDR3: CASSLEGLAGAGELFF

V: TRBV25-1
D: TRBD1
size: .
J: TRBJ1-5
DNA: TGTGCCAGCAGCAGGGGGCCGAGCAATCAGCCCCAGCATTTT
CDR3: CASSRGPSNQPQHF

V: TRBV5-1
D: TRBD1
size: .
J: TRBJ2-5
DNA: TGCGCCAGCAGCGTAATTCTACAGGGGTCGGGAGAGACCCAGTACTTC
CDR3: CASSVILQGSGETQYF

V: TRBV7-8
D: TRBD1
size: .
J: TRBJ2-5
DNA: TGTGCCAGCAGCTTAGTTAGGGGGCAACAAGAGACCCAGTACTTC
CDR3: CASSLVRGQQETQYF

V: TRBV12-3/TRBV12-4
D: .
size: .
J: TRBJ2-2
DNA: TGTGCCAGCAGTATGGGGGGCGGGGAGCTGTTTTTT
CDR3: CASSMGGGELFF

V: TRBV6-1
D: .
size: .
J: TRBJ2-3
DNA: TGTGCCAGCAGTGACGTGGTGGGGTCCACAGATACGCAGTATTTT
CDR3: CASSDVVGSTDTQYF

V: TRBV27
D: TRBD1
size: .
J: TRBJ1-2
DNA: TGTGCCAGCAGTACCGACAGGGCTAATGGCTACACCTTC
CDR3: CASSTDRANGYTF

V: TRBV7-2
D: TRBD2
size: .
J: TRBJ2-3
DNA: TGTGCCAGCAGCCAACAAGCGGGAGGGTTAACAGATACGCAGTATTTT
CDR3: CASSQQAGGLTDTQYF

V: TRBV5-1
D: .
size: few
J: TRBJ1-2
DNA: TGCGCCAGCAGCTTGGGGCAGGAACCGAACTATGGCTACACCTTC
CDR3: CASSLGQEPNYGYTF

V: TRBV6-5
D: TRBD1
size: once
J: TRBJ2-7
DNA: TGTGCCAGCAGTAGGACAGGGGGCGGCTACGAGCAGTACTTC
CDR3: CASSRTGGGYEQYF

V: TRBV28
D: TRBD1
size: .
J: TRBJ1-2
DNA: TGTGCCAGCAGTTTACCGTATCCCGGGACAGCGCCGGGGTATGGCTACACCTTC
CDR3: CASSLPYPGTAPGYGYTF

V: TRBV7-3
D: .
size: .
J: TRBJ2-7
DNA: TGTGCCAGCAGCCCCGGCAGACAATCCTACGAGCAGTACTTC
CDR3: CASSPGRQSYEQYF

V: TRBV10-3
D: .
size: .
J: TRBJ1-1
DNA: TGTGCCATCAGTGAGTCGCTGGGGGGTGAAGCTTTCTTT
CDR3: CAISESLGGEAFF

V: TRBV5-1
D: .
size: .
J: TRBJ2-7
DNA: TGCGCCAGCAGCTTGGTAACTCCCCTCGGAGAGCAGTACTTC
CDR3: CASSLVTPLGEQYF

V: TRBV7-9
D: TRBD1
size: .
J: TRBJ1-3
DNA: TGTGCCAGCAGCTTGACAGGGGGCGTCGGAAACACCATATATTTT
CDR3: CASSLTGGVGNTIYF

V: TRBV30
D: TRBD1
size: .
J: TRBJ2-2
DNA: TGTGCCTGGAGTAAAGGGGACAGTTACACCGGGGAGCTGTTTTTT
CDR3: CAWSKGDSYTGELFF

V: TRBV28
D: .
size: once
J: TRBJ2-7
DNA: TGTGCCAGCAGCTCCCGACGGTACTCCTACGAGCAGTACTTC
CDR3: CASSSRRYSYEQYF

V: TRBV3-1/TRBV3-2
D: .
size: once
J: TRBJ1-2
DNA: TGTGCCAGCAGCCAAGATGCGGGGGGCCGTGGCTACACCTTC
CDR3: CASSQDAGGRGYTF

V: TRBV30
D: .
size: .
J: TRBJ1-2
DNA: TGTGCCTGCCGACGGCAGGGCAGGGACTATGGCTACACCTTC
CDR3: CACRRQGRDYGYTF

V: TRBV6-5
D: TRBD1
size: .
J: TRBJ2-7
DNA: TGTGCCAGCAGTCCCGGACAGGGGGCCGGCGAGCAGTACTTC
CDR3: CASSPGQGAGEQYF

V: TRBV5-4
D: TRBD1
size: .
J: TRBJ2-5
DNA: TGTGCCAGCAGCTTCGGCAGGGGGCTTGGGGAGACCCAGTACTTC
CDR3: CASSFGRGLGETQYF

V: TRBV3-1/TRBV3-2
D: TRBD1
size: .
J: TRBJ2-5
DNA: TGTGCCAGCAGACCAAACCGGGACAGGGGCGTTCAAGAGACCCAGTACTTC
CDR3: CASRPNRDRGVQETQYF

V: TRBV3-1/TRBV3-2
D: TRBD1
size: .
J: TRBJ1-6
DNA: TGTGCCAGCAGCCCAACAGGGGACAATTCACCCCTCCACTTT
CDR3: CASSPTGDNSPLHF

V: TRBV4-2
D: TRBD1
size: .
J: TRBJ1-5
DNA: TGTGCCAGCAGCCAAGAAGGGACAGGGGATCAGCCCCAGCATTTT
CDR3: CASSQEGTGDQPQHF

V: TRBV5-1
D: TRBD2
size: .
J: TRBJ2-3
DNA: TGCGCCAGCAGCTTGTTTGGTAGCGGGAGATGGGCAGATACGCAGTATTTT
CDR3: CASSLFGSGRWADTQYF

V: TRBV24-1
D: .
size: .
J: TRBJ1-5
DNA: TGTGCCACCAGTCTGGGCAGTTGGCAGCCCCAGCATTTT
CDR3: CATSLGSWQPQHF

V: TRBV9
D: TRBD2
size: .
J: TRBJ2-7
DNA: TGTGCCAGCGGTCCCAGGGAGCGGGAGTTCGACGAGCAGTACTTC
CDR3: CASGPREREFDEQYF

V: TRBV4-3
D: TRBD1
size: .
J: TRBJ2-3
DNA: TGCGCCAGCAGCCAAGAAGGACAGGGGGGAGATACGCAGTATTTT
CDR3: CASSQEGQGGDTQYF

V: TRBV13
D: .
size: .
J: TRBJ2-3
DNA: TGTGCCAGCAGCTTAGAATCCCCCTTAGGGGGGGAGGTCACAGATACGCAGTATTTT
CDR3: CASSLESPLGGEVTDTQYF

V: TRBV6-2/TRBV6-3
D: .
size: .
J: TRBJ1-1
DNA: TGTGCCAGCAGTTCTGGGTGGAAGGACACTGAAGCTTTCTTT
CDR3: CASSSGWKDTEAFF

V: TRBV4-2
D: TRBD2
size: few
J: TRBJ2-7
DNA: TGTGCCAGCAGCCAAGAGGCGAGCGGGAGTCCCTACGAGCAGTACTTC
CDR3: CASSQEASGSPYEQYF